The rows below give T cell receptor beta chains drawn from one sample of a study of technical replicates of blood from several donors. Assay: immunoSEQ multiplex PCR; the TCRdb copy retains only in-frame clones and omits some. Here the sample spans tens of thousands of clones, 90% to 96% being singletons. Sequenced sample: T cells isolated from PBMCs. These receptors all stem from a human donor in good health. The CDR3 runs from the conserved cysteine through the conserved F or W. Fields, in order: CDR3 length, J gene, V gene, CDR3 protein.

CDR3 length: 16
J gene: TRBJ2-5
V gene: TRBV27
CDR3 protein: CASSYPSGSGKETQYF

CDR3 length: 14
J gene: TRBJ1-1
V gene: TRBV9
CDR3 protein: CASSPHTETGEAFF

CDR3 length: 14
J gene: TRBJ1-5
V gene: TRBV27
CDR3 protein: CASSLQALIQPQHF

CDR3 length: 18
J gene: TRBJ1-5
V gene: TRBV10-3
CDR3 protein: CAISESTLRQGSIQPQHF

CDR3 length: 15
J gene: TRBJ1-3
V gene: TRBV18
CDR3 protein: CASSPGQQLGNTIYF

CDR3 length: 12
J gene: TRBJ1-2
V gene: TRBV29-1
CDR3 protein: CSVAEPERGYTF

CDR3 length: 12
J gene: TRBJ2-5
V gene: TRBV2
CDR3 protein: CASSRDYQTQYF

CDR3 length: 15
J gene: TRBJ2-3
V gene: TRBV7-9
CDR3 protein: CASSASGITRDTQYF

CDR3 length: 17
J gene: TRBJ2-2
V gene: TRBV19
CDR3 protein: CASSIDQGQGNTGELFF

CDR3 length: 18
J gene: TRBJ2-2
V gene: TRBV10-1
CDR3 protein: CASSESKVGQGDVGELFF

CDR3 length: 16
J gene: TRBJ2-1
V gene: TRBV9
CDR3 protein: CASSVSLAGAYNEQFF

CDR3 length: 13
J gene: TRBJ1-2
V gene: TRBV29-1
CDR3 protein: CSVGAAANYGYTF

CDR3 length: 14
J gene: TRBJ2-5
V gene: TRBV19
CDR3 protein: CASSIRTGEETQYF

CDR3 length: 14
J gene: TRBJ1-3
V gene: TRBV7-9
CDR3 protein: CASSLNRGGNTIYF

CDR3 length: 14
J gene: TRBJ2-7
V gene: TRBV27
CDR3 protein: CASSSRSGEYEQYF

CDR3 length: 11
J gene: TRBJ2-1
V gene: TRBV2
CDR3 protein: CAGQLNNEQFF

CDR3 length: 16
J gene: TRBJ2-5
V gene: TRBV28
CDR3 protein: CASSLSAGVAQETQYF

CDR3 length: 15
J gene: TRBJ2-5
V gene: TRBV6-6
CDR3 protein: CASSYAGTYQETQYF

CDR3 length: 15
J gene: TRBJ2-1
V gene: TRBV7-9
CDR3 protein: CASSPSPNYPDEQFF

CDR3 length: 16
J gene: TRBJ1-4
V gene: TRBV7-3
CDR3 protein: CASSLGVGTGDEKLFF

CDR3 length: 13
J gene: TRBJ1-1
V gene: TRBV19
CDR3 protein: CASRTGTATEAFF

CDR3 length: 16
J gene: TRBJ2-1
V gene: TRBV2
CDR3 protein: CASSVRGGSDYNEQFF

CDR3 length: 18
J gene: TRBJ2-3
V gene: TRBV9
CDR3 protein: CASSVEQGYDANQDTQYF

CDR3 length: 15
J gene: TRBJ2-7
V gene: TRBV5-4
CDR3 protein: CASSHMTGNSYEQYF

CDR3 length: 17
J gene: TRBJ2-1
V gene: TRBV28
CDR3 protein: CASRTILSRGSYNEQFF

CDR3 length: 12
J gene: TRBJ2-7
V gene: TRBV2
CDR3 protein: CASSSTGYEQYF

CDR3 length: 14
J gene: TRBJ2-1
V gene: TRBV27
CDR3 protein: CASSSRLVSPEQFF

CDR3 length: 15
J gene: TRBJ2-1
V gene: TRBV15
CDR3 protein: CATSRDASGYNEQFF

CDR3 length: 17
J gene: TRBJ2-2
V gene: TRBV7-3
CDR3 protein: CASSLLGGNPNTGELFF

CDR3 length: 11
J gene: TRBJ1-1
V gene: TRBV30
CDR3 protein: CAWSVRWEAFF

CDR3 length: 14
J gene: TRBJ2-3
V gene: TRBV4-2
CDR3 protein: CASSQELAGDTQYF

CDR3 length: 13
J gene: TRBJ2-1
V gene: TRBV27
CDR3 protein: CASSLSLLGEQFF

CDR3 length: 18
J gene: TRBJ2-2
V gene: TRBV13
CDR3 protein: CASSLGLGTGAFTGELFF

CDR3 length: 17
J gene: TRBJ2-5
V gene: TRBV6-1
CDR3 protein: CASSERTASGRGETQYF

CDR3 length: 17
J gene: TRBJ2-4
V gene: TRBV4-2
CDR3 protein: CASSQRYGQGGGNIQYF

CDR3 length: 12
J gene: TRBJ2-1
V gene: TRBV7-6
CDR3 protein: CASSRLDNEQFF

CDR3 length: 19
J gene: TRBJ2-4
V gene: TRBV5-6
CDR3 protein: CASSLRRTGGAYDKNIQYF

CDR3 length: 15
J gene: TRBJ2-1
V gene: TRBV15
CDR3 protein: CATSRDAQGYNEQFF

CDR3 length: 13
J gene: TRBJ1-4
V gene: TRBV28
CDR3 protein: CASSFTGTEKLFF

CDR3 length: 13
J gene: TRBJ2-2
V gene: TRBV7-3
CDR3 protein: CASSRLGAGELFF

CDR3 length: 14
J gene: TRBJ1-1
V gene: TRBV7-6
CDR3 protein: CASSSGLLNTEAFF

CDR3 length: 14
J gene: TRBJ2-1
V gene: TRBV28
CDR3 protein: CASRDRSSYNEQFF

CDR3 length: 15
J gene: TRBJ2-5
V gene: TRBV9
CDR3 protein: CASSSSGTGGETQYF

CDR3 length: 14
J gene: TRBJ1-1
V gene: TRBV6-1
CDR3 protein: CASKPQGGLTEAFF

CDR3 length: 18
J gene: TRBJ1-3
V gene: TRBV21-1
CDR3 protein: CASTLRFDRAFSGNTIYF

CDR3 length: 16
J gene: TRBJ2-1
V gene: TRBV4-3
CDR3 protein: CASSQPGTGDFNEQFF

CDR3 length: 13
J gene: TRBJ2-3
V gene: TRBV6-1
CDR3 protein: CASITSSTDTQYF

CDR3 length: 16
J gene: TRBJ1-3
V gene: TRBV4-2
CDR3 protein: CASSPDRAGGGNTIYF

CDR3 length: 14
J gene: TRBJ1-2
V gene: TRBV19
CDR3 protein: CASRSGVFPSGYTF

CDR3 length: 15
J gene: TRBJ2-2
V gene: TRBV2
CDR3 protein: CASQWGLANTGELFF

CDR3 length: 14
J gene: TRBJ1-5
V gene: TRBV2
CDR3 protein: CASSEVTENQPQHF

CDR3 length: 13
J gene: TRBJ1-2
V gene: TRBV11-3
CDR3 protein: CASSLEQGIGYTF

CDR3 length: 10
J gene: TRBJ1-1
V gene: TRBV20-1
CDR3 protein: CSGDSTEAFF

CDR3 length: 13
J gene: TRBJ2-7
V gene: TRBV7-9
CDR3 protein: CASSPKTGYEQYF

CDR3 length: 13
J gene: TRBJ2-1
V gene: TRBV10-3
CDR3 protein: CAISSLLAGEQFF